The following is a T cell receptor beta chain sequence with its context. Its matching antigen is unknown. This sample stems from a study of cytotoxic CD8 clonotypes in ibrutinib-treated CLL. Study background: For this cohort, patients were roughly 10 relapsed/refractory and about 14 treatment-naive, while about 17 were IGHV unmutated. Overall study results and limits: Under treatment, the uncommon public clonotypes either contracted or remained stable. Clonality increased with ibrutinib response but returned toward baseline at progression.

Repertoires were generated with immunoSEQ multiplex PCR, while TCRdb's copy carries only in-frame clones and drops some. The repertoire has under 300,000 clones, approximately 76% of them found once; the top ten carry around 6%. The TCR beta libraries used 2 to 2.5 micrograms of genomic DNA that came from cryopreserved PBMCs. V lost 4 bases and J 2 bases, leaving 15 bases between the germline ends. The germline CDR1 and CDR2 sequences are LNHNV and YYDKDF (reference sequence). The CDR3 is made up of 15 amino acids. Sequenced material: PBMCs, taken at disease progression, from a patient treated with ibrutinib. This chain joins TRBV15 and TRBJ2-7; D might be TRBD2 (7 bases). The TCR comes from a human donor with chronic lymphocytic leukemia. CDR3: CATSTQGGNPYEQYF. The CDR3 coding sequence is TGTGCCACCAGCACACAGGGAGGGAATCCCTACGAGCAGTACTTC.